This T cell receptor beta chain was documented in a study of PD-L1 blockade in urothelial cancer. Profiling relied on immunoSEQ multiplex PCR, and the TCRdb table lists in-frame clones only, not all of them. The top ten clones hold 2.5% to 3.5% of a sample with over 100,000 clones, roughly 83% of them seen once. Specified time point: pretreatment peripheral blood. The number of samples from each patient was between 1 and 8, taken pretreatment and on-treatment. The germline CDR1 and CDR2 sequences are SGHAT and FQNNGV. The CDR3 sequence is 16 residues long. Trimming removed 1 base from V and 1 base from J; junction bases left unmatched: 4.

The TCR sequence derives from a man aged 50-60 years with urothelial cancer. This chain joins TRBV11-2 and TRBJ2-1; 7 bases map to TRBD2. The sequences come from PBMCs, collected around atezolizumab (anti-PD-L1) treatment. The chain's CDR3 is CASSLAGGRSYNEQFF. The CDR3 nucleotides are TGTGCCAGCAGCTTAGCGGGAGGAAGGTCCTACAATGAGCAGTTCTTC.